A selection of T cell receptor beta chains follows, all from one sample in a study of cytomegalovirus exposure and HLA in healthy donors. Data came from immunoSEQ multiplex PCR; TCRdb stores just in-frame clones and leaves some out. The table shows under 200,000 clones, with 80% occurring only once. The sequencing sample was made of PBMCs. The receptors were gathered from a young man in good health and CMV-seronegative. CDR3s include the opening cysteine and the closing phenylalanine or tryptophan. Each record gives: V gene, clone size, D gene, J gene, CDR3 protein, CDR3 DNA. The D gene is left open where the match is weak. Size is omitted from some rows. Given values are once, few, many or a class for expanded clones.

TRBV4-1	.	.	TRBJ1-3	CASSQVPGNSGNTIYF	TGCGCCAGCAGCCAAGTTCCGGGAAACTCTGGAAACACCATATATTTT
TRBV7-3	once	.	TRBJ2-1	CASSPLARGYNFEQFF	TGTGCCAGCAGCCCGCTAGCCCGAGGTTACAATTTTGAGCAGTTCTTC
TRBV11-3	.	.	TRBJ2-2	CASSLDSGAGELFF	TGTGCCAGCAGCTTAGATTCCGGGGCCGGGGAGCTGTTTTTT
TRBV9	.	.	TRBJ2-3	CASSAVGTDTQYF	TGTGCCAGCAGCGCGGTCGGCACAGATACGCAGTATTTT
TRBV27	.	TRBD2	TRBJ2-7	CASWLAGDYEQYF	TGTGCCAGCTGGCTAGCGGGAGACTACGAGCAGTACTTC
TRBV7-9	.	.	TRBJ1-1	CASSPGDTEAFF	TGTGCCAGCAGCCCGGGGGACACTGAAGCTTTCTTT
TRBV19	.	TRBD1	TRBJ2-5	CATTQGDQRLSETQYF	TGTGCCACTACACAGGGGGATCAGCGTTTGTCGGAGACCCAGTACTTC
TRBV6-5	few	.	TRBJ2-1	CASSYGASSYNEQFF	TGTGCCAGCAGTTATGGGGCAAGCTCCTACAATGAGCAGTTCTTC
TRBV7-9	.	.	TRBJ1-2	CASSPPGDNLYGYTF	TGTGCCAGCAGCCCCCCTGGGGACAACCTCTATGGCTACACCTTC
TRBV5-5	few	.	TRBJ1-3	CASSLTPTAGNTIYF	TGTGCCAGCAGCTTAACCCCAACAGCTGGAAACACCATATATTTT
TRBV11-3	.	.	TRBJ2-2	CASSPGWANTGELFF	TGTGCCAGCAGTCCGGGGTGGGCGAACACCGGGGAGCTGTTTTTT
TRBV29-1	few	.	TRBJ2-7	CSVRRVGEQYF	TGCAGCGTCCGCAGGGTGGGGGAGCAGTACTTC
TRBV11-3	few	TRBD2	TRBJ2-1	CASSLGTSGNNEQFF	TGTGCCAGCAGCTTAGGGACTAGCGGGAACAATGAGCAGTTCTTC
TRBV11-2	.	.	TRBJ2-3	CASSDQVTAFTDTQYF	TGTGCCAGCAGCGACCAAGTGACAGCCTTCACAGATACGCAGTATTTT